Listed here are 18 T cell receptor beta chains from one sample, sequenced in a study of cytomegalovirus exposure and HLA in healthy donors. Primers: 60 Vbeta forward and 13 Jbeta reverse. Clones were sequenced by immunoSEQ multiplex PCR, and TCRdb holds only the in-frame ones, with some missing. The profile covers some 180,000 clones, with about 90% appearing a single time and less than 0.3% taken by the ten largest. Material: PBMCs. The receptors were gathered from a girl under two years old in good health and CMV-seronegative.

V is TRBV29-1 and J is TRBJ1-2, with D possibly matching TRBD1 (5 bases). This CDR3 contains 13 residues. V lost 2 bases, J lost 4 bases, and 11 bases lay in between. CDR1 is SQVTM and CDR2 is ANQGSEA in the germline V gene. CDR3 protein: CSVEMGHGYGYTF. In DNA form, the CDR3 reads TGCAGCGTTGAAATGGGGCACGGCTATGGCTACACCTTC.

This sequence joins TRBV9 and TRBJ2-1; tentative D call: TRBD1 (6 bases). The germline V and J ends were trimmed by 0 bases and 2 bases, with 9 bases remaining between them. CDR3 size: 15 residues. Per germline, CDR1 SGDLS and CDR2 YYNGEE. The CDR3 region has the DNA TGTGCCAGCAGCGTAGTGGGGACACCCTACAATGAGCAGTTCTTC. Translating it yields CASSVVGTPYNEQFF.

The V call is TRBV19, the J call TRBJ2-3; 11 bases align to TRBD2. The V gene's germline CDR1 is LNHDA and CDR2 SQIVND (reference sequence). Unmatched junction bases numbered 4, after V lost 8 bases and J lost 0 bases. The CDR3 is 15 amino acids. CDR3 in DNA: TGTGCCAGTGGACTAGCGGGTATTAGCACAGATACGCAGTATTTT. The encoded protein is CASGLAGISTDTQYF.

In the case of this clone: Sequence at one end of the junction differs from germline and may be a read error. CDR3 residues: CAWGAGGSSLHF. The CDR3, as DNA: TGTGCCTGGGGGGCGGGGGGGTCGAGTCTACACTTC. The rearrangement uses TRBV30 and TRBJ2-7; 9 bases agree with TRBD2. CDR1 is GTSNPN and CDR2 is SVGIG in the germline V gene (reference sequence). The CDR3 is made up of 12 amino acids.

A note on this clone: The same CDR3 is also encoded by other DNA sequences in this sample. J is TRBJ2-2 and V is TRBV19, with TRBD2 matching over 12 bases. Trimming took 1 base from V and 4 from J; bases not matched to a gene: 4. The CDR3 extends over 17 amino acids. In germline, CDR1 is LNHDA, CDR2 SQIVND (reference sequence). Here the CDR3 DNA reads TGTGCCAGTAGTATAGGGGTACTAGCGGGGGGCACCGGGGAGCTGTTTTTT. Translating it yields CASSIGVLAGGTGELFF.

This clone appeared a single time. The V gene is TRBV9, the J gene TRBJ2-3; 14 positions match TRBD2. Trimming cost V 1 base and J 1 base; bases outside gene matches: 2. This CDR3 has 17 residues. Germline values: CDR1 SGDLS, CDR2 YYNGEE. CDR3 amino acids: CASSVWGLAGGTDTQYF. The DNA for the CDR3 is TGTGCCAGCAGCGTATGGGGACTAGCGGGGGGCACAGATACGCAGTATTTT.

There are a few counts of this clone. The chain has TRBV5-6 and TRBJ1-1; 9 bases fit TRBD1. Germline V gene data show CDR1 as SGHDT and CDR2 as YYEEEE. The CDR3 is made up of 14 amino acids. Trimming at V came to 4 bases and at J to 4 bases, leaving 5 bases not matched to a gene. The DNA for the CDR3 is TGTGCCAGCAGCCTAGGACAGGGGAGCACTGAAGCTTTCTTT. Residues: CASSLGQGSTEAFF.

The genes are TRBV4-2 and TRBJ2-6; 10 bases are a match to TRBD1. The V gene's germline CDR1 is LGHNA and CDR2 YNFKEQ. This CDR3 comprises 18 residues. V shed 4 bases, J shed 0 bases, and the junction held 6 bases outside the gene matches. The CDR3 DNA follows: TGTGCCAGCAGCCCCAGACAGGGGGCAGCCTCTGGGGCCAACGTCCTGACTTTC. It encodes CASSPRQGAASGANVLTF.

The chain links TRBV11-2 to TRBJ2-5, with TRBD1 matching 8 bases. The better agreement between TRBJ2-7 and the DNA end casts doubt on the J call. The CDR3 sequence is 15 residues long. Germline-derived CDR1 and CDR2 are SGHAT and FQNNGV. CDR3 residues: CASRRPGGASYEQYF. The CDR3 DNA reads TGTGCCAGCAGGCGTCCAGGGGGCGCCTCCTACGAGCAGTACTTC.

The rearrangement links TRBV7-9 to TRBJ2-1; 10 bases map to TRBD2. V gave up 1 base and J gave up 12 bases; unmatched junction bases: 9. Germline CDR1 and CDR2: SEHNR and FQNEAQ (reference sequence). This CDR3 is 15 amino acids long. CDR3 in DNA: TGTGCCAGCAGCTTAGTGCTAGCGGGAGAAGCAGGGCAGTTCTTC. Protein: CASSLVLAGEAGQFF.

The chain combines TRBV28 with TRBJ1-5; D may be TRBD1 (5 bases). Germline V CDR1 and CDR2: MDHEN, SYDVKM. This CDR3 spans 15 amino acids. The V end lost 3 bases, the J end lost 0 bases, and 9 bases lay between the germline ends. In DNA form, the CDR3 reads TGTGCCAGCAGTTTTGTCGGGGGTAGCAATCAGCCCCAGCATTTT. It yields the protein CASSFVGGSNQPQHF.

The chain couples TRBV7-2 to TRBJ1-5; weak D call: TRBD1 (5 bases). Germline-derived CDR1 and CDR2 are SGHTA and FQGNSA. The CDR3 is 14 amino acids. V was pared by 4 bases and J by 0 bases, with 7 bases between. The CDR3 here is CASSSTASNQPQHF. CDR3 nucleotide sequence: TGTGCCAGCAGCTCGACAGCTAGCAATCAGCCCCAGCATTTT.

The CDR3 sequence is CASSTGANTDTQYF. The CDR3 bases are TGTGCCAGCAGTACTGGGGCCAACACAGATACGCAGTATTTT. This chain uses TRBV6-5 with TRBJ2-3; D possibly corresponds to TRBD1 (5 bases). Germline V gene data show CDR1 as MNHEY and CDR2 as SVGAGI. The CDR3 sequence is 14 residues long. V gave up 5 bases and J gave up 2 bases, with 11 bases separating them.

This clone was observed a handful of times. The CDR3 region is CAWSGPGQGAQNTEAFF. CDR3 bases: TGTGCCTGGAGTGGACCTGGACAGGGGGCCCAGAACACTGAAGCTTTCTTT. V usage is TRBV30 and J usage is TRBJ1-1; 11 bases line up with TRBD1. CDR1 and CDR2 (germline): GTSNPN, SVGIG (reference sequence). This CDR3 comprises 17 residues. The V gene end was trimmed by 1 base and the J gene end by 1 base; junction bases not matched to a gene: 8.

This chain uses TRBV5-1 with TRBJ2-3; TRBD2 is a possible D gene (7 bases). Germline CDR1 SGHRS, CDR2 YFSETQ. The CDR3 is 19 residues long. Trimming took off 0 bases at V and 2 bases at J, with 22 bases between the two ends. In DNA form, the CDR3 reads TGCGCCAGCAGCTTGGGAAATGGGGGGGGCCTAAGCAACACAGATACGCAGTATTTT. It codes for CASSLGNGGGLSNTDTQYF.

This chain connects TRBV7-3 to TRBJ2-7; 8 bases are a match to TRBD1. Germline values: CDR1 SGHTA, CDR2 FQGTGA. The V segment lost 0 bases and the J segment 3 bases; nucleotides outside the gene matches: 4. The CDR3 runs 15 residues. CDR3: CASSLTRTGIYEQYF. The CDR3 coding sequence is TGTGCCAGCAGCTTAACGAGGACAGGGATCTACGAGCAGTACTTC. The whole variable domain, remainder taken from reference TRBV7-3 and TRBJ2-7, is GAGVSQTPSNKVTEKGKYVELRCDPISGHTALYWYRQSLGQGPEFLIYFQGTGAADDSGLPNDRFFAVRPEGSVSTLKIQRTERGDSAVYLCASSLTRTGIYEQYFGPGTRLTVT.

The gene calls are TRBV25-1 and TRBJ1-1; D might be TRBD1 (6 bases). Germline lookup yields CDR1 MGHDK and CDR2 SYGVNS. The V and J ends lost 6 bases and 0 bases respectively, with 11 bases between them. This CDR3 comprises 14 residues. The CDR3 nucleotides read TGTGCCAGCAGGGCCAGGGGACTGAACACTGAAGCTTTCTTT. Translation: CASRARGLNTEAFF.

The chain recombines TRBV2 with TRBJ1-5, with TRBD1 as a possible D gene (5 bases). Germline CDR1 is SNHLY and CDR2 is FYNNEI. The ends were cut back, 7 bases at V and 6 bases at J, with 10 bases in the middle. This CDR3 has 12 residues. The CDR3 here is CASNPGGQPQHF. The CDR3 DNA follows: TGTGCCAGCAATCCGGGGGGTCAGCCCCAGCATTTT.